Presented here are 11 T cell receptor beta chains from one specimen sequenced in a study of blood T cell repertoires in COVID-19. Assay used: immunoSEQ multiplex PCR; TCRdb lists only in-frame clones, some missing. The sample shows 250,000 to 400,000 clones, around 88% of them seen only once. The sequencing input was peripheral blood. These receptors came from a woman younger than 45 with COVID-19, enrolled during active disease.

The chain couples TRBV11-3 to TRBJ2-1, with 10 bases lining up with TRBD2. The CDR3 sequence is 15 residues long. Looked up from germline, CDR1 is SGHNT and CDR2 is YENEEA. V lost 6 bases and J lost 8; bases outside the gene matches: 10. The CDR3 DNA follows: TGTGCCAGCAGGGGTAGCGGGGGGCTTGGGTATGAGCAGTTCTTC. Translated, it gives CASRGSGGLGYEQFF.

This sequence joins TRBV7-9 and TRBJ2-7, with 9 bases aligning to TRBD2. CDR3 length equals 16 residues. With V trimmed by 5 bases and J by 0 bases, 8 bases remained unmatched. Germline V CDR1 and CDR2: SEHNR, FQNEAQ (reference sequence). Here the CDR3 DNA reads TGTGCCAGCAGCATTACCGGGACTAGCAGCTCCTACGAGCAGTACGTC. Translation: CASSITGTSSSYEQYV.

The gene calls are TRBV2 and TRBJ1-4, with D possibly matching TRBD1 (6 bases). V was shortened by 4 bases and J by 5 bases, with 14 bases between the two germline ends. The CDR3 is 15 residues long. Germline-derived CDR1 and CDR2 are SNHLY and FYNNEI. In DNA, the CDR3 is TGTGCCAGCAGTGCCCCGACAGGAGTCAATGAAAAACTGTTTTTT. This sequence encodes CASSAPTGVNEKLFF.

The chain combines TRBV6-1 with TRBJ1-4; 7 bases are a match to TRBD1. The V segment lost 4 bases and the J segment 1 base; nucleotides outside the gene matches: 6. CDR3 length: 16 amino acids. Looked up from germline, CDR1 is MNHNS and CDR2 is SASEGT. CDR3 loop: CASSAQGDRTNEKLFF. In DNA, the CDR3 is TGTGCCAGCAGTGCCCAGGGGGACAGAACTAATGAAAAACTGTTTTTT.

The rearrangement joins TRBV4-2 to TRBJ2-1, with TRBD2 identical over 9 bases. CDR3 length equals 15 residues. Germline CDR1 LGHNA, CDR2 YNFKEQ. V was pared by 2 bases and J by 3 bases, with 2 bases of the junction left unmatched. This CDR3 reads CASSQRGGDYNEQFF. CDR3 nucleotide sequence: TGTGCCAGCAGCCAACGCGGGGGGGACTACAATGAGCAGTTCTTC.

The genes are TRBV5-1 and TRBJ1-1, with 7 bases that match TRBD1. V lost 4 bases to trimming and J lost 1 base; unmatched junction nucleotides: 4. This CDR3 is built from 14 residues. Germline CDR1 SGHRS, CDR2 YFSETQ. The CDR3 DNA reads TGCGCCAGCAGCGGCCGGGACAGGAACACTGAAGCTTTCTTT. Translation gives CASSGRDRNTEAFF.

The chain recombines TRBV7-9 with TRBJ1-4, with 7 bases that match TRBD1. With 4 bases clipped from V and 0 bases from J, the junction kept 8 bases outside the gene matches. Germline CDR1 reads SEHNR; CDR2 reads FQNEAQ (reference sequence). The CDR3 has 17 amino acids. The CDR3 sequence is CASSSGSQGATNEKLFF. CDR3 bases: TGTGCCAGCAGCTCCGGGAGCCAGGGGGCAACTAATGAAAAACTGTTTTTT.

The CDR3 DNA reads TGTGCCACCAGTGAGACCACCGCGGGGGTCACAGATACGCAGTATTTT. Residues: CATSETTAGVTDTQYF. V and J are TRBV24-1 and TRBJ2-3; TRBD2 aligns across 7 bases. The CDR3 is 16 residues long. The germline CDR1 and CDR2 sequences are KGHDR and SFDVKD. The V gene end was trimmed by 4 bases and the J gene end by 2 bases; junction bases not matched to a gene: 8.

The CDR3, as DNA: TGTGCCGGACAGACAGGGTTGACTGAAGCTTTCTTT. This translates into CAGQTGLTEAFF. The chain uses TRBV6-5 and TRBJ1-1, with 7 nucleotides matching TRBD1. The length of the CDR3 is 12 residues. The V and J ends lost 11 bases and 5 bases, in that order; junction bases with no gene match: 8. Germline values: CDR1 MNHEY, CDR2 SVGAGI.

The CDR3 bases are TGTGCCAGCAGCCAACAGGGGGCGCGGTACAATGAGCAGTTCTTC. Amino acids: CASSQQGARYNEQFF. J is TRBJ2-1 and V is TRBV7-9; 9 bases agree with TRBD1. Germline loops: CDR1 SEHNR, CDR2 FQNEAQ (reference sequence). The V segment lost 5 bases and the J segment 4 bases; nucleotides outside the gene matches: 6. The CDR3 totals 15 residues.

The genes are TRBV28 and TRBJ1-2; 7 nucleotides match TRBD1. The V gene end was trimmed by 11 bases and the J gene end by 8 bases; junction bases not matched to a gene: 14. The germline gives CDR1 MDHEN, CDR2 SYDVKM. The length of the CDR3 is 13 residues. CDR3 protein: CAGRRQGYYGYTF. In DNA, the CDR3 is TGTGCCGGTCGCAGACAGGGATATTACGGCTACACCTTC.